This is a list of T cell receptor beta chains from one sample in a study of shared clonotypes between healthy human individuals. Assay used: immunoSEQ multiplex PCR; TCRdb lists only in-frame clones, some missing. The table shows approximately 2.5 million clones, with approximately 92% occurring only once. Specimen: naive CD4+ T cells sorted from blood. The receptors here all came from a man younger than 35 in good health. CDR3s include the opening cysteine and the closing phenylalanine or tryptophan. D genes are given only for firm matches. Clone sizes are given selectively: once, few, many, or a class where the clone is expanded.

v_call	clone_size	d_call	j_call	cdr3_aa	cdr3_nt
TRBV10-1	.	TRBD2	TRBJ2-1	CASRRILAGDVNEQFF	TGCGCCAGCAGACGAATACTAGCGGGAGATGTCAATGAGCAGTTCTTC
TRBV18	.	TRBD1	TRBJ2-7	CASSPQGQTSKYEQYF	TGTGCCAGCTCACCTCAGGGACAGACGTCGAAGTACGAGCAGTACTTC
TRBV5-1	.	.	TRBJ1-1	CASSADMNTEAFF	TGCGCCAGCAGCGCGGACATGAACACTGAAGCTTTCTTT
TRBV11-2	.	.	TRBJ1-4	CASSLSGAGNEKLFF	TGTGCCAGCAGCTTATCTGGGGCGGGTAATGAAAAACTGTTTTTT
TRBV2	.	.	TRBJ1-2	CASSGFSPGGYTF	TGTGCCAGCAGTGGGTTCAGTCCGGGAGGCTACACCTTC
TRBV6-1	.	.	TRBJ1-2	CASSGPTEAGPYYGYTF	TGTGCCAGCAGTGGCCCGACCGAGGCGGGGCCCTACTATGGCTACACCTTC
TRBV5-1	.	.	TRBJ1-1	CASSSATTYTEAFF	TGCGCCAGCAGCTCGGCTACCACCTACACTGAAGCTTTCTTT
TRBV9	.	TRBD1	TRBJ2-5	CASSLGRGQGQETQYF	TGTGCCAGCAGCCTAGGTCGCGGACAGGGCCAAGAGACCCAGTACTTC
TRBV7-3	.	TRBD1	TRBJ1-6	CASSLTSTGGSPLHF	TGTGCCAGCAGCTTAACTTCGACAGGGGGTTCACCCCTCCACTTT
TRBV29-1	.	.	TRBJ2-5	CSVDELRETQYF	TGCAGCGTTGATGAGCTTCGGGAGACCCAGTACTTC
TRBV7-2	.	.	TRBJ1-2	CASSLSRISSGTSNYGYTF	TGTGCCAGCAGCTTAAGTCGCATTAGTTCCGGGACTTCTAACTATGGCTACACCTTC
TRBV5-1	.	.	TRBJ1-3	CASSLTNSGSGNTIYF	TGCGCCAGCAGCTTGACAAATTCAGGGAGTGGAAACACCATATATTTT
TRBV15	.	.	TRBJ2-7	CATSRGFRAGLSYEQYF	TGTGCCACCAGCAGAGGGTTTAGGGCAGGGCTCTCCTACGAGCAGTACTTC
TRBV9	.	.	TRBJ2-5	CASSTHIDGKETQYF	TGTGCCAGCAGCACCCACATCGACGGGAAAGAGACCCAGTACTTC
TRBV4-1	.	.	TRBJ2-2	CASSQANVDTGELFF	TGCGCCAGCAGCCAAGCCAACGTGGACACCGGGGAGCTGTTTTTT
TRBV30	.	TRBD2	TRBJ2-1	CASNGGAKGNEQFF	TGTGCCTCCAACGGGGGGGCCAAGGGCAATGAGCAGTTCTTC
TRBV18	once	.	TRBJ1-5	CASSPQAPTVDQPQHF	TGTGCCAGCTCACCTCAGGCACCTACGGTGGATCAGCCCCAGCATTTT
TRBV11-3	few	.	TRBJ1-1	CASSLAGDNTEAFF	TGTGCCAGCAGCTTAGCAGGGGACAACACTGAAGCTTTCTTT
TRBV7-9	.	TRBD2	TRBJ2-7	CASSLAGGGDEQYF	TGTGCCAGCAGCCTAGCGGGAGGGGGAGACGAGCAGTACTTC
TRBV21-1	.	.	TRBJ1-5	CASSKDRTYSNQPQHF	TGTGCCAGCAGCAAAGATAGGACATATAGCAATCAGCCCCAGCATTTT
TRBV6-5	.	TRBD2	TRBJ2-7	CASSYSGLAGGYEQYF	TGTGCCAGCAGTTACTCAGGACTAGCGGGGGGCTACGAGCAGTACTTC
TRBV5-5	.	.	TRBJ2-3	CASSLASRTISPDTQYF	TGTGCCAGCAGCTTGGCCAGTCGGACCATTAGCCCAGATACGCAGTATTTT
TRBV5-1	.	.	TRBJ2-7	CASSLERGQQYF	TGCGCCAGCAGCTTAGAAAGGGGCCAGCAGTACTTC
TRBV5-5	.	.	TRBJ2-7	CASSFGNREGGEQYF	TGTGCCAGCAGCTTTGGGAACAGGGAGGGTGGCGAGCAGTACTTC
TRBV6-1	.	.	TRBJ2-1	CASSEAWSKQFF	TGTGCCAGCAGTGAAGCCTGGTCTAAACAGTTCTTC
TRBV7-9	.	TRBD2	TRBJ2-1	CASSPPPTSGSNEQFF	TGTGCCAGCAGCCCTCCCCCTACTAGCGGGAGTAATGAGCAGTTCTTC
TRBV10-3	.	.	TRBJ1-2	CAISDKHRATNYGYTF	TGTGCCATCAGTGATAAGCACAGGGCGACTAACTATGGCTACACCTTC
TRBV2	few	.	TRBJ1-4	CASTRMGPELEKLFF	TGTGCCAGCACCCGAATGGGACCGGAACTTGAAAAACTGTTTTTT
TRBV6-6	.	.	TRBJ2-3	CASSYSGSTDTQYF	TGTGCCAGCAGTTACTCGGGCAGCACAGATACGCAGTATTTT
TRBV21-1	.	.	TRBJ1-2	CASSKSKRTRGDGYTF	TGTGCCAGCAGCAAAAGTAAACGGACGAGAGGGGATGGCTACACCTTC
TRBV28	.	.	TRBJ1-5	CASRVFLDTNQPQHF	TGTGCCAGCAGAGTTTTCTTGGACACCAATCAGCCCCAGCATTTT
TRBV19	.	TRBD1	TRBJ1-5	CASSITGTGFRPQHF	TGTGCCAGTAGTATAACGGGGACAGGGTTTCGGCCCCAGCATTTT
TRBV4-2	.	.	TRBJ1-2	CASSQPDKLGDYGYTF	TGTGCCAGCAGCCAACCCGACAAGTTGGGGGATTATGGCTACACCTTC
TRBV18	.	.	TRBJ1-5	CASRDSSNQPQHF	TGTGCCAGCCGCGACAGTAGCAATCAGCCCCAGCATTTT
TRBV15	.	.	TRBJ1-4	CATSTRDTTNEKLFF	TGTGCCACCAGCACTAGAGACACAACTAATGAAAAACTGTTTTTT
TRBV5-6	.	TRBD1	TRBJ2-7	CASSGLGQGKSYEQYF	TGTGCCAGCAGCGGCTTGGGACAGGGGAAGTCCTACGAGCAGTACTTC
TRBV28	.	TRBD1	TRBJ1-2	CASSGQGGYTF	TGTGCCAGCAGTGGACAGGGGGGCTACACCTTC
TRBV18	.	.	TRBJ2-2	CASSILQDTGELFF	TGTGCCAGCTCGATACTCCAGGATACCGGGGAGCTGTTTTTT
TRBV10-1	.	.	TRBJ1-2	CASSESRVSGYTF	TGCGCCAGCAGTGAGTCCAGGGTATCGGGCTACACCTTC
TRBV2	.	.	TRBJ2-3	CASSLAPTSTDTQYF	TGTGCCAGCAGTCTTGCTCCGACTAGCACAGATACGCAGTATTTT
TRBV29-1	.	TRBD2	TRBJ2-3	CSVLWGGTDTQYF	TGCAGCGTTCTGTGGGGGGGAACAGATACGCAGTATTTT
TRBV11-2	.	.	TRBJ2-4	CASSLGRAVGNIQYF	TGTGCCAGCAGCTTAGGCAGGGCGGTCGGAAACATTCAGTACTTC
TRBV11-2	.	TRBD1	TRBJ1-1	CASSLPGQGMAEAFF	TGTGCCAGCAGCTTACCGGGACAGGGTATGGCTGAAGCTTTCTTT
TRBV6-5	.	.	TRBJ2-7	CASSYSGQRAYEQYF	TGTGCCAGCAGTTACTCGGGACAGCGGGCCTACGAGCAGTACTTC
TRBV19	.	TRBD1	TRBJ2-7	CASSTGQGAPYEQYF	TGTGCCAGTAGTACCGGACAGGGGGCACCCTACGAGCAGTACTTC
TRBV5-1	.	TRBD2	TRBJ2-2	CASSMTSGATGELFF	TGCGCCAGCAGCATGACTAGCGGGGCTACCGGGGAGCTGTTTTTT